This note documents a single TCR beta chain sequence. As yet, its antigen is unknown. This specimen comes from a study of cytomegalovirus exposure and HLA in healthy donors. Study as a whole: Drawn from HLA-typed donors, about 82 million unique TCRs were held in an early data release. The Caucasian-associated ancestry cluster contained about four fifths of the approximately 400 genotyped donors. Points from the study as a whole: In vitro experiments confirmed that a few CMV-associated chains were specific for CMV antigens. Most TCR beta V segments were productive about 87% or about 30% of the time in an earlier analysis.

The CDR3 totals 14 residues. Germline V gene sequence: CDR1 LGHNT, CDR2 FRNRAP. PCR employed 60 Vbeta and 13 Jbeta primers. Only in-frame clones appear in the TCRdb table, and some are missing; sequencing was by immunoSEQ multiplex PCR. Among more than 110,000 clones listed, around 79% were seen once. V usage is TRBV12-5 and J usage is TRBJ2-5, with TRBD1 identical over 7 bases. Gene TRBJ2-7 matches the end of the DNA better, so the J call may be wrong. This sequence originates from a man aged 18 to 29 in good health and CMV-seronegative. Sequenced input: PBMCs. The CDR3 loop reads CASGLGQGTHEQYF. In DNA form, the CDR3 reads TGTGCTAGTGGTTTGGGACAGGGAACCCACGAGCAGTACTTC.